This T cell receptor (beta chain) was sequenced for a study of T cells in Graves' hyperthyroidism and ophthalmopathy. A remark on this clonotype: Its antigen is not known. One junction end disagrees with the germline gene, perhaps due to a read error.

TCR beta CDR3 region amplification was performed from RNA transcripts. First-round RT-PCR of the TCR CDR3 relied on the HTBI primer set. TCRdb independently ran MiXCR on the multiplex PCR reads; one entry per CDR3 protein. Of approximately 690,000 distinct CDR3 sequences listed, about 14% were seen once; the top ten hold approximately 12%. CDR1 and CDR2 from the germline V gene are MNHEY and SVGAGI. The CDR3 has 15 amino acids. Study-wide findings and caveats: From stable hyperthyroidism, ophthalmopathy was set apart by a 13 V-J model.

The source material was blood. The chain couples TRBV6-5 to TRBJ1-2, with D hard to call. The sequence was obtained from a woman aged 50 to 65 with Graves' ophthalmopathy. CDR3 DNA sequence: TGTGCCAGCAGTTACTCGAAAGGGAGAAACTATGGCTGCACCTTC. The encoded protein is CASSYSKGRNYGCTF.